This TCR beta chain comes out of a study of T cell repertoires in cytomegalovirus infection (dated by TCRdb to the late 2010s). The study in broad terms: The HLA type of each donor mattered for the analysis, because public TCR beta signatures pointed to carriage of CMV infection along with the matching HLA type. On the study overall, not on this receptor specifically: In both this cohort and an independent 352-donor cohort, the cumulative frequency of public TCR beta family members distinguished carriers of CMV infection plus the relevant HLA type. The ex vivo response was dominated by HLA-C-restricted CMV-specific TCR beta clonotypes, which also provided the single most frequent clonotype in two of eight donors.

According to the germline V gene, CDR1 reads ENHRY and CDR2 reads SYGVKD. Including the terminal cysteine and phenylalanine, the CDR3 comprises 16 residues. Solely the CDR3 DNA is kept, with 48 bases framed from the first base. Here V drops 2 bases and J drops 4 bases, and the junction holds 8 bases not matched to any gene. Turning to this clonotype: No cognate antigen has been identified for it. No base qualities exist here, and no much larger clone lies one base off it.

Data came from an Illumina HiSeq 1500. The public reads were run again by TCRdb, first through fastp at Q25 and then through MiXCR, and only productive beta chains were kept. Every CDR3 protein is listed once, alongside the most common genes and DNA of its rows. For this sample the table gives approximately 500,000 distinct CDR3 sequences, of which roughly 12% were detected only once. Of the sample, 10% is held by the ten largest clones. What was sequenced was PBMCs. The sequence joins TRBV10-3 to TRBJ2-7, with 10 junctional bases fitting TRBD2. The TCR sequence derives from a human donor in good health (CMV status not recorded). Some clones in this sample may be carry-over from other donors' samples. The base sequence is TGTGCCATCAGTGAGGGAGAGCGGGAGGGCCTTTACGAGCAGTACTTC. Its translation is CAISEGEREGLYEQYF.